A selection of T cell receptor beta chains follows, all from one sample in a study of T cell responses to AZD1222 COVID-19 vaccine. This table comes from immunoSEQ multiplex PCR, and its TCRdb copy is limited to in-frame clones, with some not included. Seen here are 95,000 to 100,000 clones, 90% to 95% observed once, and the top ten hold roughly 12%. The material sequenced was peripheral blood, taken on day 0 of AZD1222 vaccination. These receptors came from an adult in good health. Each CDR3 is given with its conserved first and last residue. The D gene is left open where the match is weak. Clone size is not always given. Where it is, it says once, few, many or a class for expanded clones.

V	size	D	J	DNA	CDR3
TRBV7-6	once	TRBD1	TRBJ2-3	TGTGCCAGCAGCTTAAATACCCGGACAGGGATAGGGACAGATACGCAGTATTTT	CASSLNTRTGIGTDTQYF
TRBV2	few	TRBD1	TRBJ1-2	TGTGCCAGAGAACCTGGGACAGCAGCTAACTATGGCTACACCTTC	CAREPGTAANYGYTF
TRBV30	-	-	TRBJ2-7	TGTGCCTGGAGTGGAATTGGACAGAACTACGAGCAGTACTTC	CAWSGIGQNYEQYF
TRBV28	-	TRBD1	TRBJ1-5	TGTGCCAGCACCGATAGGGGTTACAGGGGGGCTCAGCCCCAGCATTTT	CASTDRGYRGAQPQHF
TRBV3-1/TRBV3-2	-	-	TRBJ1-1	TGTGCCAGCAGATTGACAGCGAACACTGAAGCTTTCTTT	CASRLTANTEAFF
TRBV20-1	-	-	TRBJ2-2	TGCAGTGCTAGTAGGCTAGCCTCCACCGGGGAGCTGTTTTTT	CSASRLASTGELFF
TRBV7-2	-	TRBD1	TRBJ1-2	TGTGCCAGCAGCTTAGATTCGGGACAGAAAAGCCATGGCTACACCTTC	CASSLDSGQKSHGYTF
TRBV19	-	-	TRBJ1-5	TGTGCCAGTAGTATGTCGTCCGCAGGCAATCAGCCCCAGCATTTT	CASSMSSAGNQPQHF
TRBV28	-	TRBD1	TRBJ1-5	TGTGCCAGCAACCCCCCGGACAGGGGGTCTTATAGCAATCAGCCCCAGCATTTT	CASNPPDRGSYSNQPQHF
TRBV12-3/TRBV12-4	-	-	TRBJ2-5	TGTGCCAGCCATGGAGGGGGCGGGGAGACCCAGTACTTC	CASHGGGGETQYF
TRBV11-2	few	TRBD2	TRBJ2-1	TGTGCCAGCAGCTTGGCGGGGGGGCCAACCAATGAGCAGTTCTTC	CASSLAGGPTNEQFF
TRBV15	-	-	TRBJ2-1	TGTGCCACCCTACAAGACAGGTATGGTGAGCAGTTCTTC	CATLQDRYGEQFF
TRBV12-3/TRBV12-4	-	-	TRBJ2-1	TGTGCCAGCAGTTTTGGGGGCGAACAGTTCTTC	CASSFGGEQFF
TRBV29-1	-	TRBD1	TRBJ1-1	TGCAGCGTCCAACAGGGGACTGAAGCTTTCTTT	CSVQQGTEAFF
TRBV19	-	TRBD1	TRBJ2-2	TGTGCCAGTAAGGGACAGGGGGATACCGGGGAGCTGTTTTTT	CASKGQGDTGELFF
TRBV28	-	-	TRBJ1-5	TGTGCCAGCAGCCACCGGGCAGGGGATCAGCCCCAGCATTTT	CASSHRAGDQPQHF
TRBV7-2	-	TRBD1	TRBJ1-2	TGTGCCAGCAGCGTAGACAGGGCCAACTATGGCTACACCTTC	CASSVDRANYGYTF
TRBV2	-	-	TRBJ1-5	TGTGCCAGCAGTGAAGGGCCCACAGTCAATCAGCCCCAGCATTTT	CASSEGPTVNQPQHF
TRBV5-4	-	TRBD1	TRBJ2-1	TGTGCCAGCGGACAGGGCCCTTTCAATGAGCAGTTCTTC	CASGQGPFNEQFF
TRBV4-2	-	-	TRBJ1-1	TGTGCCAGCAGCCAAGATTTGTCAGGGACTGAAGCTTTCTTT	CASSQDLSGTEAFF
TRBV5-6	-	TRBD1	TRBJ1-6	TGTGCCAGCAGCATCGGACAGGAGCTCTCCTATAATTCACCCCTCCACTTT	CASSIGQELSYNSPLHF
TRBV10-3	-	TRBD1	TRBJ1-6	TGTGCCATCAGTGGGGCGACGACAGGGTATAATTCACCCCTCCACTTT	CAISGATTGYNSPLHF
TRBV6-1	once	-	TRBJ2-7	TGTGCCAGCAGTGACCGGGGAGGCACCTACGAGCAGTACTTC	CASSDRGGTYEQYF
TRBV5-6	-	TRBD2	TRBJ2-3	TGTGCCAGCAGCGGCCGACTGGAGCGGGGAGGCGGAGATACGCAGTATTTT	CASSGRLERGGGDTQYF
TRBV6-5	once	-	TRBJ2-3	TGTGCCACCCGCGGGTGGTCAGGGGAGGATACGCAGTATTTT	CATRGWSGEDTQYF